This is a list of T cell receptor beta chains from one sample in a study of somatic mutations in cytotoxic T cells in rheumatoid arthritis. Libraries were prepared by immunoSEQ multiplex PCR; TCRdb keeps only in-frame clonotypes and omits some of them. The sample includes roughly 16,000 clones, 77% of them seen just once. The material sequenced was CD8+ T cells sorted from blood. The receptors were gathered from an adult with rheumatoid arthritis. Each CDR3 is given without its conserved first and last residue. D genes are given only for firm matches. The listing skips clone size in some rows; elsewhere it reads once, few, many or a size class.

d_gene | abundance | v_gene | CDR3aa
- | - | TRBV14 | ASSQDGPRLYYEQY
- | - | TRBV4-1 | ASSPKRVDRIKSYEQY
TRBD1 | - | TRBV7-6 | ASSLGTAGGSYEQY
- | - | TRBV27 | ASSTTVSYEQY
- | once | TRBV7-9 | ASSLSLAQEQF
- | few | TRBV6-1 | ASSEWQGRNSPLH
- | once | TRBV4-1 | ASSLNNYRLNYGYT
TRBD2 | - | TRBV12-5 | ASAPGLAGGLETQY
- | - | TRBV6-1 | AAQTESVTEAF
- | - | TRBV19 | ASSIGTEAF
TRBD2 | - | TRBV9 | ASSVMGGLGRETQY
- | few | TRBV27 | ASSFLVGSTEAF
- | - | TRBV6-5 | ASSYSDKNERLF
TRBD1 | - | TRBV6-1 | ASSGETGVSGNTIY
- | - | TRBV28 | ASSFSPPGRGYGNTIY
- | - | TRBV5-1 | ASSPLGGTDTQY
- | - | TRBV6-5 | ASKSHTQADTQY
- | - | TRBV6-6 | ASSYSDRDPNEKLF
- | once | TRBV27 | ASSFGTSKPLH
- | - | TRBV7-6 | ASSPEGGSNTEAF
- | few | TRBV2 | ASGWGGFQH
TRBD1 | - | TRBV4-1 | ASSQQQGTSPYEQY
TRBD1 | - | TRBV6-4 | ASSDTDRGGSPLH
- | few | TRBV4-1 | ASSQVGQTTDTQY
- | - | TRBV6-1 | ASKEGPRGPLH
- | - | TRBV30 | AWRVRGAATEAF
- | - | TRBV2 | ASSPGSTPPIPQH
- | - | TRBV5-1 | ASSLDGGSSYNSPLH
- | - | TRBV15 | ATSGQTGGGANVLT
- | - | TRBV6-6 | ASRPRGADEKLF
- | - | TRBV7-9 | ASSLAGRPYEQY
TRBD2 | - | TRBV13 | ASSLKTSGGAFGANVLT
TRBD1 | - | TRBV2 | ASSGGQGRDTQY
- | - | TRBV5-1 | ASSFGTKYEQY
- | - | TRBV28 | ATKGYIQETQY
- | - | TRBV1 | THRPTDTQY
- | - | TRBV7-9 | ASSSGQDRWDTQY
- | - | TRBV5-6 | ASSPGTANYGYT
- | - | TRBV9 | ASSPRTDSGNTIY
- | - | TRBV7-3 | ASSPDSRSYEQY
TRBD2 | once | TRBV6-6 | ASTGGTQY
- | - | TRBV29-1 | SVGASGTNEKLF
- | once | TRBV11-2 | ASSFRSIWVPGETQY
TRBD1 | - | TRBV11-3 | ASSAGTGGEQY
- | - | TRBV28 | ATGASGNTIY
- | - | TRBV2 | ASNDKDSGANVLT
TRBD1 | - | TRBV7-9 | ATINRGYGYT
TRBD1 | - | TRBV27 | ASSPDQGQGAATNEKLF
- | - | TRBV30 | AWVGRAKQF
- | - | TRBV5-6 | ASSLGYIYT
- | - | TRBV5-6 | ASRQLGAEAF
TRBD1 | - | TRBV5-5 | ASSQQGDSSDEQF
- | - | TRBV9 | ASSAGQGAAEAF
TRBD1 | - | TRBV6-4 | ASSRDRGRNTEAF
- | - | TRBV28 | ASSLRGNEQF